The 9 T cell receptor beta chains listed next were all sequenced from one sample in a study of identical twins. TCRdb re-called the 5' RACE reads through MiXCR, storing one row per CDR3 protein. The sample yields 700,000 or so distinct CDR3 sequences, more than 6.5% seen once. The sample was also linked to a second study, of yellow fever vaccine responses in identical twins.

The specimen was PBMCs. All receptors derive from a woman between 18 and 30 years old in good health.

The V gene is TRBV7-9, the J gene TRBJ2-1; a weak D match, TRBD2 (6 bases). Trimming took 5 bases from V and 2 from J, leaving 16 bases between them. CDR1 and CDR2 from the germline V gene are SEHNR and FQNEAQ (reference sequence). The CDR3 has 16 amino acids. CDR3 DNA: TGTGCCAGCAGCCGGGTGGACGGGAGAACCTACAATGAGCAGTTCTTC. Its protein is CASSRVDGRTYNEQFF.

V and J are TRBV5-1 and TRBJ2-7; tentative D call: TRBD2 (6 bases). The CDR3 is 14 amino acids. Germline values: CDR1 SGHRS, CDR2 YFSETQ. V dropped 1 base and J dropped 4 bases, with 12 bases sitting between them. CDR3 bases: TGCGCCAGCAGCTTGTCGGGGGTAGTGTACGAGCAGTACTTC. This gives the protein CASSLSGVVYEQYF.

This clonotype was recorded at least ten times. The chain combines TRBV12-3 or TRBV12-4 with TRBJ1-1; D is ambiguous. This CDR3 has 11 amino acids. V lost 6 bases to trimming and J lost 2 bases, with 4 bases between them. The CDR3 sequence: CASRGNTEAFF. CDR3 nucleotides: TGTGCCAGCAGGGGTAACACTGAAGCTTTCTTT.

The rearrangement joins TRBV12-3 or TRBV12-4 to TRBJ2-5; 9 bases agree with TRBD1. The V gene end was trimmed by 6 bases and the J gene end by 4 bases; junction bases not matched to a gene: 9. The CDR3 has 15 residues. The CDR3 is CASRADRGPRETQYF. The CDR3 nucleotides read TGTGCCAGCAGGGCGGACAGGGGCCCCCGAGAGACCCAGTACTTC.

The chain combines TRBV27 with TRBJ2-5; TRBD2 is a possible D gene (6 bases). Germline V gives CDR1 MNHEY, CDR2 SMNVEV (reference sequence). The CDR3 is 12 residues long. V lost 5 bases and J lost 7, with 11 bases in between. This chain's CDR3 is CASSTGAGTQYF. CDR3 bases: TGTGCCAGCAGTACGGGAGCGGGGACCCAGTACTTC.

This clonotype was seen only a few times. The rearrangement uses TRBV19 and TRBJ2-1; 9 positions agree with TRBD1. CDR3 length: 14 amino acids. Germline lookup yields CDR1 LNHDA and CDR2 SQIVND (reference sequence). The J segment lost 6 bases and the V segment lost 8 bases, leaving 8 bases of the junction unmatched. CDR3 bases: TGTGCCAGTGAGCCGGGACAGGGAGGCAATGAGCAGTTCTTC. Its translation is CASEPGQGGNEQFF.

This clonotype was counted many times. The genes are TRBV4-3 and TRBJ2-1, with D perhaps matching TRBD1 (6 bases). CDR3 length equals 16 residues. Germline lookup yields CDR1 LGHNA and CDR2 YSLEER. V gave up 5 bases and J gave up 0 bases, with 14 bases separating them. Written as DNA, the CDR3 is TGCGCCAGCAGCGATCGGCACAGGGCCTCCTACAATGAGCAGTTCTTC. This gives the protein CASSDRHRASYNEQFF.

This clonotype came up a few times. The chain joins TRBV9 to TRBJ2-7; 9 nucleotides agree with TRBD2. Per the germline V gene, CDR1 is SGDLS and CDR2 is YYNGEE. V gave up 1 base and J gave up 5 bases; unmatched junction bases: 10. The CDR3 contains 16 residues. The CDR3 protein is CASSVRMGSGGDEQYF. DNA of the CDR3: TGTGCCAGCAGCGTAAGGATGGGTAGCGGGGGCGACGAGCAGTACTTC.

The chain employs TRBV14 and TRBJ1-2; no clear D. The germline V gene encodes CDR1 SGHDN and CDR2 FVKESK. V was shortened by 1 base and J by 2 bases, with 11 bases between the two germline ends. This CDR3 has 15 amino acids. The CDR3: CASSQVVMGNYGYTF. CDR3 nucleotides: TGTGCCAGCAGCCAAGTCGTTATGGGGAACTATGGCTACACCTTC.